This passage covers 27 T cell receptor beta chains from one sample sequenced in a study of T-cell memory formation after mild COVID-19. TCRdb passed the 5' RACE reads through MiXCR, listing each CDR3 protein once. Counted here are a few hundred thousand distinct CDR3 sequences, roughly an eighth occurring once; the ten biggest clones make up roughly 22%. Material for sequencing was PBMCs or a T cell subset sorted from them (not recorded which). Every receptor here comes from a man aged 18 to 30 who had mild COVID-19 (a few samples of this study predate the infection). Cell type and time point are not known.

This clonotype was seen ten or more times. This chain connects TRBV29-1 to TRBJ1-1; no reliable D call. Trimming took 4 bases from V and 0 from J, leaving 6 bases between them. CDR1 is SQVTM, CDR2 ANQGSEA, per germline. The CDR3 extends over 12 amino acids. The CDR3 region has the DNA TGCAGCGTTGGGAAAATGAACACTGAAGCTTTCTTT. Translation: CSVGKMNTEAFF. Full variable domain (rest looked up from reference TRBV29-1 and TRBJ1-1): SAVISQKPSRDICQRGTSLTIQCQVDSQVTMMFWYRQQPGQSLTLIATANQGSEATYESGFVIDKFPISRPNLTFSTLTVSNMSPEDSSIYLCSVGKMNTEAFFGQGTRLTVV.

This chain links TRBV9 with TRBJ2-1; the match to TRBD2 covers 8 bases. J lost 5 bases, V lost 3 bases, and 13 bases had no gene match. Germline assignment: CDR1 SGDLS and CDR2 YYNGEE. The CDR3 is made up of 17 amino acids. CDR3 coding DNA: TGTGCCAGCAGCGAGAGCCCTTCCGGGGGGGTCGACAATGAGCAGTTCTTC. It specifies CASSESPSGGVDNEQFF.

This clonotype was counted many times. The rearrangement joins TRBV9 to TRBJ2-5, with D hard to call. The V gene's germline CDR1 is SGDLS and CDR2 YYNGEE. V was clipped by 1 base and J by 1 base, with 5 bases between them. The CDR3 extends over 13 amino acids. The CDR3 sequence is CASSVQVQETQYF. The CDR3 bases are TGTGCCAGCAGCGTACAGGTCCAAGAGACCCAGTACTTC. Filled out from reference TRBV9 and TRBJ2-5, the complete variable domain reads DSGVTQTPKHLITATGQRVTLRCSPRSGDLSVYWYQQSLDQGLQFLIQYYNGEERAKGNILERFSAQQFPDLHSELNLSSLELGDSALYFCASSVQVQETQYFGPGTRLLVL.

This clonotype was seen a few times. This sequence joins TRBV19 and TRBJ2-1, with 8 bases lining up with TRBD2. Germline lookup yields CDR1 LNHDA and CDR2 SQIVND (reference sequence). With V trimmed by 7 bases and J by 6 bases, 11 bases remained unmatched. The CDR3 spans 15 residues. For the CDR3, the DNA is TGTGCCAGTACCTCCGGGACTAGTGAGACCAATGAGCAGTTCTTC. It encodes CASTSGTSETNEQFF.

The chain carries TRBV6-5 and TRBJ2-1; D is ambiguous. Trimming removed 0 bases at V and 4 bases at J, with 4 bases between. Germline V CDR1 and CDR2: MNHEY, SVGAGI. The CDR3 runs 13 residues. CDR3 region: CASSYSRYNEQFF. CDR3 in DNA: TGTGCCAGCAGTTACTCGCGATACAATGAGCAGTTCTTC.

The chain joins TRBV5-6 to TRBJ1-2; 9 bases match TRBD1. V shed 5 bases and J 4 bases; nucleotides not matched to a gene: 12. The V gene's germline CDR1 is SGHDT and CDR2 YYEEEE. CDR3 length: 16 residues. CDR3 DNA: TGTGCCAGCAGGGAGGAAACAGGGGGCCGACTCTATGGCTACACCTTC. This gives the protein CASREETGGRLYGYTF.

Only a few counts were recorded for this clonotype. The rearrangement joins TRBV6-2 or TRBV6-3 to TRBJ2-7, with D unresolved. The CDR3 has 12 amino acids. Trimming removed 5 bases from V and 8 bases from J, with 13 bases in between. Germline loops: CDR1 MNHEY, CDR2 SVGEGT. As DNA, the CDR3 is TGTGCCAGCAGTCCACGGATCCCTCAGCAGTACTTC. This gives the protein CASSPRIPQQYF.

This clonotype occurred a few times. The chain recombines TRBV11-2 with TRBJ2-3; D ambiguous. Trimming took 0 bases from V and 0 from J, leaving 10 bases between them. The CDR3 is 16 residues long. The germline V gene has CDR1 SGHAT and CDR2 FQNNGV. The CDR3 sequence is CASSLDWRQSTDTQYF. The CDR3 region has the DNA TGTGCCAGCAGCTTAGACTGGCGGCAAAGCACAGATACGCAGTATTTT.

The V gene is TRBV7-2, the J gene TRBJ2-2; TRBD1 matches 8 bases. J lost 4 bases, V lost 4 bases, and 5 bases had no gene match. This CDR3 is built from 15 residues. Germline V gene data show CDR1 as SGHTA and CDR2 as FQGNSA. The CDR3 nucleotides read TGTGCCAGCAGCTGGGCGCAGGGGGCCACCGGGGAGCTGTTTTTT. It yields the protein CASSWAQGATGELFF.

This chain uses TRBV5-4 with TRBJ2-1; 12 bases match TRBD2. Germline values: CDR1 SGHNT, CDR2 YYREEE (reference sequence). The CDR3 sequence is 15 residues long. The junction had 9 bases not matched to a gene; V was cut back by 5 bases and J by 9 bases. CDR3 bases: TGTGCCAGCAGTTCTAGCGGGGGGGACTCTAGTGAGCAGTTCTTC. It codes for CASSSSGGDSSEQFF.

The chain combines TRBV7-9 with TRBJ1-5; D possibly corresponds to TRBD1 (6 bases). This CDR3 spans 15 amino acids. Germline lookup yields CDR1 SEHNR and CDR2 FQNEAQ (reference sequence). Trimming took off 3 bases at V and 6 bases at J, with 15 bases between the two ends. The CDR3 is CASSLFPGEIQPQHF. CDR3 DNA sequence: TGTGCCAGCAGCTTGTTCCCAGGGGAAATTCAGCCCCAGCATTTT.

This clonotype has more than one count but fewer than ten. The V call is TRBV12-3 or TRBV12-4, the J call TRBJ2-1; TRBD2 aligns across 7 bases. V shed 8 bases, J shed 4 bases, and the junction held 11 bases outside the gene matches. The CDR3 length is 15 residues. CDR3 in amino acids: CASGPGGGVYNEQFF. The CDR3 nucleotides are TGTGCCAGCGGCCCGGGTGGGGGGGTGTACAATGAGCAGTTCTTC.

This chain connects TRBV3-1 to TRBJ1-2, with a tentative D call TRBD1 (6 bases). Trimming stripped 0 bases from V and 4 bases from J, with 12 bases between. The CDR3 has 15 residues. Germline loops: CDR1 LGHDT, CDR2 YNNKEL (reference sequence). The CDR3 DNA sequence: TGTGCCAGCAGCCAAGATAAAGGGGGGGGCTATGGCTACACCTTC. Protein product: CASSQDKGGGYGYTF.

Note on this clonotype: No conserved phenylalanine or tryptophan is present at the end of the CDR3, so a read error is the likely explanation. It is unclear where the CDR3 begins or ends on the DNA, so no DNA is shown, and the CDR3 is as TCRdb lists it. This chain joins TRBV9 and TRBJ2-5; the table names TRBD2, a call not compared with the DNA. Inclusive of both ends, the CDR3 amounts to 11 amino acids. Germline assignment: CDR1 SGDLS and CDR2 YYNGEE. CDR3 loop: CASSTRVASFL.

The rearrangement links TRBV28 to TRBJ2-3; D possibly uses TRBD1 or TRBD2 (6 bases each). CDR1 MDHEN and CDR2 SYDVKM come from the germline V gene. Trimming cost V 10 bases and J 1 base, with 15 bases left between them. The CDR3 sequence is 14 residues long. In DNA form, the CDR3 reads TGTGCCACCCACGGGGGCCCAGGCACAGATACGCAGTATTTT. This encodes CATHGGPGTDTQYF.

V and J are TRBV5-1 and TRBJ1-1, with 7 bases identical to TRBD1. The CDR3 totals 17 residues. J lost 1 base, V lost 4 bases, and 13 bases had no gene match. The germline V gene encodes CDR1 SGHRS and CDR2 YFSETQ. The CDR3 protein is CASSPWGGGAGNTEAFF. CDR3 DNA: TGCGCCAGCAGCCCCTGGGGAGGGGGCGCAGGGAACACTGAAGCTTTCTTT.

This clonotype occurred a few times. The gene calls are TRBV7-2 and TRBJ1-2; no definite D call. Germline lookup yields CDR1 SGHTA and CDR2 FQGNSA. CDR3 length equals 14 residues. V was cut by 1 base and J by 4 bases, with 10 bases left in between. The CDR3 loop is CASSLVQATYGYTF. The CDR3, as DNA: TGTGCCAGCAGCTTAGTCCAGGCAACCTATGGCTACACCTTC. Full variable domain (outside the CDR3, taken from reference TRBV7-2 and TRBJ1-2): GAGVSQSPSNKVTEKGKDVELRCDPISGHTALYWYRQSLGQGLEFLIYFQGNSAPDKSGLPSDRFSAERTGGSVSTLTIQRTQQEDSAVYLCASSLVQATYGYTFGSGTRLTVV.

This clonotype turned up a few times. The chain recombines TRBV5-1 with TRBJ2-4, with a possible D match to TRBD1 (7 bases). Between the trimmed V and J ends, which lost 4 bases and 9 bases, there was a span of 23 bases. Germline V gives CDR1 SGHRS, CDR2 YFSETQ. CDR3 length: 16 residues. The CDR3, as DNA: TGCGCCAGCAGCCCTCAGATCGGGGGCGAGGGGGCCATTCAGTACTTC. Encoded protein: CASSPQIGGEGAIQYF.

The chain employs TRBV19 and TRBJ1-5; TRBD1 matches at 10 bases. Germline values: CDR1 LNHDA, CDR2 SQIVND (reference sequence). The CDR3 runs 17 residues. V lost 6 bases to trimming and J lost 0 bases; unmatched junction nucleotides: 8. The CDR3 spells CASSEDRGRYSNQPQHF. The CDR3, as DNA: TGTGCCAGTAGCGAGGACAGGGGGAGATATAGCAATCAGCCCCAGCATTTT.

This clonotype was seen only a few times. The chain joins TRBV10-3 to TRBJ2-3; D perhaps matches TRBD1 (5 bases). The germline V gene has CDR1 ENHRY and CDR2 SYGVKD. Trimming removed 3 bases from V and 1 base from J, with 5 bases in between. This CDR3 spans 13 amino acids. The CDR3 bases are TGTGCCATCAGTGAAGGGGGCACAGATACGCAGTATTTT. Its protein product is CAISEGGTDTQYF.

This clonotype was counted at least ten times. The J gene is TRBJ2-1, the V gene TRBV10-3, with D possibly TRBD1 on 6 matching bases. Germline V gives CDR1 ENHRY, CDR2 SYGVKD. The V end was cut by 9 bases, the J end by 8 bases, with 17 bases between. This CDR3 is built from 13 residues. The CDR3 reads CAIRQAPRDEQFF. In DNA, the CDR3 is TGTGCCATAAGACAGGCCCCTAGGGATGAGCAGTTCTTC.

The rearrangement links TRBV7-2 to TRBJ1-3, with D hard to call. The V end was cut by 1 base, the J end by 2 bases, with 12 bases between. Germline assignment: CDR1 SGHTA and CDR2 FQGNSA. CDR3 length: 16 amino acids. The CDR3 loop reads CASSLVGYAAGNTIYF. CDR3 nucleotides: TGTGCCAGCAGCTTAGTGGGCTATGCGGCTGGAAACACCATATATTTT.

In its sample, this clonotype was seen a few times. The chain recombines TRBV5-1 with TRBJ2-1; 16 nucleotides line up with TRBD2. The CDR3 has 17 amino acids. From germline, CDR1 is SGHRS and CDR2 YFSETQ. J was trimmed by 9 bases and V by 4 bases; bases with no gene match: 10. The CDR3 spells CASSPGTSGGARGEQFF. The CDR3 coding sequence is TGCGCCAGCAGCCCAGGGACTAGCGGGGGGGCTAGGGGTGAGCAGTTCTTC.

In this sample, this clonotype turned up a few times. As DNA, the CDR3 is TGTGCCAGCAGAGCCGGGACAGGGGGCGGAAGAACCGGGGAGCTGTTTTTT. Translating gives CASRAGTGGGRTGELFF. The chain joins TRBV21-1 to TRBJ2-2; TRBD1 is the table's D call and was not checked against the DNA. TRBV21-1 is marked as a pseudogene. CDR3 length equals 17 residues.

In its sample, this clonotype was seen a few times. The chain is built from TRBV6-1 and TRBJ1-1; D is ambiguous. The CDR3 has 15 residues. Germline-derived CDR1 and CDR2 are MNHNS and SASEGT. The V end was cut by 1 base, the J end by 5 bases, with 14 bases between. Here the CDR3 DNA reads TGTGCCAGCAGTGAAGAAAGGGCCCTAGGGACTGAAGCTTTCTTT. It specifies CASSEERALGTEAFF.

This clonotype was recorded a few times. The chain uses TRBV23-1 and TRBJ2-7; D perhaps matches TRBD2 (6 bases). TRBV23-1 is labeled an ORF, and its function is uncertain. The CDR3 totals 15 residues. Trimming removed 9 bases at V and 3 bases at J, with 21 bases between. The CDR3 DNA sequence: TGCGCCAGAAGGACCTCGGGGGTATTATGCTACGAGCAGTACGTC. This gives the protein CARRTSGVLCYEQYV.

The chain combines TRBV7-3 with TRBJ2-5; TRBD2 matches 9 bases. V lost 5 bases and J lost 6; bases outside the gene matches: 7. The length of the CDR3 is 14 residues. From germline, CDR1 is SGHTA and CDR2 FQGTGA. The CDR3 nucleotides are TGTGCCAGCAGCAGGACTAGCGCAGAGAAGACCCAGTACTTC. It codes for CASSRTSAEKTQYF.